This T cell receptor (beta chain) was obtained from a study of shared clonotypes between healthy human individuals. Trimming shortened V by 1 base and J by 4 bases, and 10 bases separated the two germline ends. This CDR3 region has 14 residues. CDR1 is SGHVS, CDR2 FQNEAQ, per germline. In regard to this clone: What it binds is unknown.

General study results and limits: Rarefaction showed sorted-subset sequencing was incomplete despite large depth. Among the subsets, naive ones generally showed larger estimated richness than memory ones.

Profiled with immunoSEQ multiplex PCR; TCRdb holds only in-frame clones, not every one. Of more than 1.2 million clones in the sample, 98% were seen once. This chain links TRBV7-8 with TRBJ2-5; D gene ambiguous. Material for sequencing was naive CD4+ T cells sorted from blood. The subset was: CD45RA+ positively selected. This receptor was taken from a man under 40 in good health. CDR3 sequence: CASSLVGNRETQYF. CDR3 DNA sequence: TGTGCCAGCAGCTTAGTTGGCAATAGAGAGACCCAGTACTTC.